Listed below are T cell receptor beta chains from one sample, sequenced in a study of shared clonotypes between healthy human individuals. This table comes from immunoSEQ multiplex PCR, and its TCRdb copy is limited to in-frame clones, with some not included. There are nearly 2 million clones in the sample; less than 95% occur only once, and more than 0.9% lies in the top ten. The sequenced sample consisted of naive CD8+ T cells sorted from blood. Source of these receptors: a man younger than 30 in good health. CDR3s include the opening cysteine and the closing phenylalanine or tryptophan. D genes are given only for firm matches. The size field is filled for only some rows; it gives once, few, many or a size class.

clone size: once; V gene: TRBV30; D gene: TRBD1; J gene: TRBJ2-7; CDR3 protein: CAWSAPSGGEQYF; CDR3 DNA: TGTGCCTGGAGTGCCCCTTCAGGGGGCGAGCAGTACTTC
clone size: .; V gene: TRBV27; D gene: .; J gene: TRBJ2-3; CDR3 protein: CASSSRESTDTQYF; CDR3 DNA: TGTGCCAGCAGTTCCAGAGAGAGCACAGATACGCAGTATTTT
clone size: .; V gene: TRBV7-9; D gene: .; J gene: TRBJ1-4; CDR3 protein: CASSLLGEATNEKLFF; CDR3 DNA: TGTGCCAGCAGCTTACTGGGGGAGGCAACTAATGAAAAACTGTTTTTT
clone size: .; V gene: TRBV29-1; D gene: .; J gene: TRBJ2-1; CDR3 protein: CSAPLEGTPYGEQFF; CDR3 DNA: TGCAGCGCTCCGTTGGAAGGGACTCCCTACGGAGAGCAGTTCTTC
clone size: .; V gene: TRBV4-3; D gene: .; J gene: TRBJ2-5; CDR3 protein: CASSLVLDRAGETQYF; CDR3 DNA: TGCGCCAGCAGCCTCGTATTGGACAGAGCTGGAGAGACCCAGTACTTC
clone size: .; V gene: TRBV7-6; D gene: .; J gene: TRBJ2-7; CDR3 protein: CASSPDTYYEQYF; CDR3 DNA: TGTGCCAGCAGCCCGGACACGTACTACGAGCAGTACTTC
clone size: .; V gene: TRBV6-4; D gene: TRBD2; J gene: TRBJ2-1; CDR3 protein: CASSDPGLAGPDNEQFF; CDR3 DNA: TGTGCCAGCAGTGACCCGGGACTAGCGGGACCCGATAATGAGCAGTTCTTC
clone size: .; V gene: TRBV5-1; D gene: TRBD1; J gene: TRBJ2-7; CDR3 protein: CASSLRSGTVAYEQYF; CDR3 DNA: TGCGCCAGCAGCTTGAGATCCGGGACAGTCGCCTACGAGCAGTACTTC
clone size: .; V gene: TRBV9; D gene: TRBD1; J gene: TRBJ1-2; CDR3 protein: CASSGITGTGANYGYTF; CDR3 DNA: TGTGCCAGCAGCGGGATTACGGGGACAGGGGCTAACTATGGCTACACCTTC
clone size: .; V gene: TRBV11-2; D gene: .; J gene: TRBJ2-3; CDR3 protein: CASSSGRVTDTQYF; CDR3 DNA: TGTGCCAGCAGCTCTGGCAGGGTCACAGATACGCAGTATTTT
clone size: .; V gene: TRBV2; D gene: .; J gene: TRBJ2-7; CDR3 protein: CASSGSTYEQYF; CDR3 DNA: TGTGCCAGCAGTGGCTCCACCTACGAGCAGTACTTC
clone size: .; V gene: TRBV19; D gene: TRBD1; J gene: TRBJ1-6; CDR3 protein: CASSMSTGNSPLHF; CDR3 DNA: TGTGCCAGTAGTATGTCGACAGGGAATTCACCCCTCCACTTT
clone size: .; V gene: TRBV9; D gene: TRBD2; J gene: TRBJ2-1; CDR3 protein: CASSVGLAGGEQFF; CDR3 DNA: TGTGCCAGCAGCGTAGGACTAGCGGGGGGCGAGCAGTTCTTC
clone size: .; V gene: TRBV9; D gene: .; J gene: TRBJ2-7; CDR3 protein: CASSVGRGLSYEQYF; CDR3 DNA: TGTGCCAGCAGCGTAGGACGGGGGCTCTCCTACGAGCAGTACTTC
clone size: .; V gene: TRBV5-4; D gene: .; J gene: TRBJ2-7; CDR3 protein: CARTNEQYF; CDR3 DNA: TGTGCCAGAACGAACGAGCAGTACTTC
clone size: .; V gene: TRBV9; D gene: TRBD2; J gene: TRBJ2-3; CDR3 protein: CASSVASGDTQYF; CDR3 DNA: TGTGCCAGCAGCGTAGCTAGCGGAGATACGCAGTATTTT
clone size: .; V gene: TRBV5-8; D gene: TRBD1; J gene: TRBJ1-4; CDR3 protein: CASSLANSGQDGEKLFF; CDR3 DNA: TGTGCCAGCAGCTTGGCCAATTCGGGACAGGATGGTGAAAAACTGTTTTTT
clone size: .; V gene: TRBV4-1; D gene: TRBD2; J gene: TRBJ2-3; CDR3 protein: CASSQLTSGGEDTQYF; CDR3 DNA: TGCGCCAGCAGCCAACTTACTAGCGGGGGGGAAGATACGCAGTATTTT
clone size: .; V gene: TRBV15; D gene: .; J gene: TRBJ1-3; CDR3 protein: CATSREGCGNTIYF; CDR3 DNA: TGTGCCACCAGCAGAGAAGGGTGTGGAAACACCATATATTTT
clone size: .; V gene: TRBV5-4; D gene: TRBD1; J gene: TRBJ2-1; CDR3 protein: CASSSGQGDNEQFF; CDR3 DNA: TGTGCCAGCAGCTCAGGACAGGGGGACAATGAGCAGTTCTTC
clone size: .; V gene: TRBV10-3; D gene: .; J gene: TRBJ2-1; CDR3 protein: CAISESYEPGNEQFF; CDR3 DNA: TGTGCCATCAGTGAGTCGTACGAGCCAGGGAATGAGCAGTTCTTC
clone size: once; V gene: TRBV13; D gene: .; J gene: TRBJ1-2; CDR3 protein: CASSLEGGHDGYGYTF; CDR3 DNA: TGTGCCAGCAGCTTAGAGGGGGGACACGACGGCTATGGCTACACCTTC
clone size: .; V gene: TRBV4-1; D gene: .; J gene: TRBJ2-2; CDR3 protein: CASSQRLAVNTGELFF; CDR3 DNA: TGCGCCAGCAGCCAAAGGCTAGCTGTTAACACCGGGGAGCTGTTTTTT
clone size: .; V gene: TRBV7-9; D gene: .; J gene: TRBJ2-5; CDR3 protein: CASSLGPLETQYF; CDR3 DNA: TGTGCCAGCAGCTTAGGACCCTTAGAGACCCAGTACTTC
clone size: .; V gene: TRBV5-6; D gene: TRBD2; J gene: TRBJ2-7; CDR3 protein: CASSGLAGEQYF; CDR3 DNA: TGTGCCAGCAGCGGACTAGCAGGGGAGCAGTACTTC
clone size: .; V gene: TRBV10-2; D gene: .; J gene: TRBJ2-3; CDR3 protein: CASSELEAASTDTQYF; CDR3 DNA: TGCGCCAGCAGTGAATTGGAAGCGGCAAGCACAGATACGCAGTATTTT
clone size: .; V gene: TRBV20-1; D gene: .; J gene: TRBJ1-4; CDR3 protein: CSGAVNEKLFF; CDR3 DNA: TGCAGTGGGGCCGTTAATGAAAAACTGTTTTTT
clone size: .; V gene: TRBV4-3; D gene: .; J gene: TRBJ2-7; CDR3 protein: CASSQDTGNYEQYF; CDR3 DNA: TGCGCCAGCAGCCAAGATACGGGGAACTACGAGCAGTACTTC
clone size: .; V gene: TRBV27; D gene: .; J gene: TRBJ2-7; CDR3 protein: CASSPPLGVTVPSEQYF; CDR3 DNA: TGTGCCAGCAGTCCCCCCTTAGGCGTGACAGTCCCTTCCGAGCAGTACTTC
clone size: .; V gene: TRBV4-3; D gene: .; J gene: TRBJ2-7; CDR3 protein: CASSQEKVLDSSYEQYF; CDR3 DNA: TGCGCCAGCAGCCAAGAGAAAGTCCTGGACAGCTCCTACGAGCAGTACTTC
clone size: once; V gene: TRBV6-5; D gene: .; J gene: TRBJ2-5; CDR3 protein: CASSPEGGAVETQYF; CDR3 DNA: TGTGCCAGCAGCCCCGAGGGGGGCGCCGTAGAGACCCAGTACTTC
clone size: .; V gene: TRBV5-1; D gene: .; J gene: TRBJ1-1; CDR3 protein: CASSLVVTGSDEAFF; CDR3 DNA: TGCGCCAGCAGCTTGGTGGTCACAGGGTCCGATGAAGCTTTCTTT
clone size: .; V gene: TRBV19; D gene: TRBD1; J gene: TRBJ2-7; CDR3 protein: CASGDRGWNEQYF; CDR3 DNA: TGTGCCAGTGGGGACAGGGGTTGGAACGAGCAGTACTTC
clone size: .; V gene: TRBV5-1; D gene: .; J gene: TRBJ2-1; CDR3 protein: CASTRTGAVYNEQFF; CDR3 DNA: TGCGCCAGCACCAGAACGGGAGCGGTCTACAATGAGCAGTTCTTC
clone size: .; V gene: TRBV27; D gene: .; J gene: TRBJ2-7; CDR3 protein: CASKDNYEQYF; CDR3 DNA: TGTGCCAGCAAGGATAACTACGAGCAGTACTTC
clone size: once; V gene: TRBV5-6; D gene: .; J gene: TRBJ1-2; CDR3 protein: CASSLFWVGEDYGYTF; CDR3 DNA: TGTGCCAGCAGCTTATTTTGGGTAGGAGAAGACTATGGCTACACCTTC
clone size: .; V gene: TRBV27; D gene: TRBD2; J gene: TRBJ2-1; CDR3 protein: CASNLLAGVENEQFF; CDR3 DNA: TGTGCCAGCAACCTACTAGCGGGAGTCGAGAATGAGCAGTTCTTC